This section outlines one T cell receptor beta chain sequence together with its context. Antigen unknown. Profiled with immunoSEQ multiplex PCR; TCRdb holds only in-frame clones, not every one. This sample has about 100,000 clones, with about 90% found just once. This sample is drawn from a study of T cell responses to AZD1222 COVID-19 vaccine. General study points: As reported, nearly half of all spike-specific TCRs target variant regions that are unmutated.

The CDR3 loop spans 14 amino acids. The V and J ends lost 0 bases and 7 bases, in that order; junction bases with no gene match: 7. Per germline, CDR1 SGHRS and CDR2 YFSETQ. The source material was peripheral blood, sampled on day 0 of MenACWY control vaccination. This chain links TRBV5-1 with TRBJ2-7, with TRBD1 identical over 7 bases. The sequence was collected from an adult in good health. The DNA for the CDR3 is TGCGCCAGCAGCTTGGTGGGAACAGGGGAGGAGCAGTACTTC. Protein product: CASSLVGTGEEQYF. Supplemented by reference TRBV5-1 and TRBJ2-7, the full variable domain reads KAGVTQTPRYLIKTRGQQVTLSCSPISGHRSVSWYQQTPGQGLQFLFEYFSETQRNKGNFPGRFSGRQFSNSRSEMNVSTLELGDSALYLCASSLVGTGEEQYFGPGTRLTVT.